This T cell receptor (beta chain) was sequenced for a study of vaccination effects on CD4 cells after COVID-19. The study's findings and limits: The study found that only 1 of 255 vaccine-induced clones from healthy vaccinees cross-reacted with common cold coronaviruses. Marked clonal contraction was seen in infection- and vaccine-induced clones late after vaccination.

Comment on this clone: Antigen specificity is unknown.

Expansion with viral peptide pools was applied to antigen-specific CD4+ T cells by the ViraFEST assay prior to sequencing. Between days 10 and 11 of culture, CD4+ T cells were separated out. Vaccine recipients had no previous SARS-CoV-2 infection; their nucleocapsid antibodies were negative. Culturing of some 1.8 million PBMC per well took place with approximately 9.3 IU/ml IL-2 and 9.5 to 10 ug/ml peptides. The table came from immunoSEQ multiplex PCR; TCRdb's copy has only in-frame clones and leaves some out. The sample records about 79,000 clones, approximately 81% being singletons. The sequencing used CD4+ T cells from PBMCs cultured with HCoV-229E spike peptides, collected before COVID-19 vaccination. The sequence derives from a human donor who received a COVID-19 vaccine.

The CDR3 spells CASRRGGQNTGELFF. The CDR3 nucleotides are TGTGCCAGTAGGCGCGGGGGCCAGAACACCGGGGAGCTGTTTTTT. The chain links TRBV19 to TRBJ2-2, with D possibly being TRBD2 (7 bases). Germline CDR1 reads LNHDA; CDR2 reads SQIVND (reference sequence). CDR3 length: 15 amino acids. With 6 bases removed from V and 1 base from J, the gap between germline ends came to 12 bases.